The clone carrying this TCR beta chain was seen at least ten times. Amplification of the TCR beta CDR3 regions used RNA transcripts (as template). RT-PCR in the first round used HTBI primers; a second-round multiplex PCR followed. TCRdb fed the multiplex PCR reads into MiXCR, producing one record per CDR3 protein. This table holds a few hundred thousand distinct CDR3 sequences, about 18% found once. These data originate in a study of Graves' ophthalmopathy and Graves' hyperthyroidism. Germline lookup yields CDR1 DFQATT and CDR2 SNEGSKA (reference sequence). There are 13 residues in the CDR3. V was pared by 3 bases and J by 3 bases, with 12 bases between.

The sequence came from an adult woman with stable Graves' hyperthyroidism. The chain employs TRBV20-1 and TRBJ2-7; possibly TRBD1 for D (6 bases). Sequencing was carried out using peripheral blood. CDR3 region: CSARFSRGYEQYF. CDR3 nucleotide sequence: TGCAGTGCTAGGTTTTCCAGGGGCTACGAGCAGTACTTC.